The sequence of this T cell receptor beta chain was determined in a study of CD4 T cells in relation to SARS-CoV-2 and coronaviruses. About the study: The restricting HLA molecule for shared crossreactive spike epitopes was mapped.

Findings of the study overall: No donor gave both pre-pandemic and post-infection samples. The assay detects memory recall responses, not culture-primed primary responses.

Here immunoSEQ multiplex PCR was the method, and the copy in TCRdb shows in-frame clones only, minus some. The sample lists tens of thousands of clones, around 87% occurring once. V dropped 2 bases and J dropped 2 bases, with 7 bases sitting between them. Germline V gives CDR1 MDHEN, CDR2 SYDVKM. There are 13 residues in the CDR3. This clone was found once. Its antigen is unidentified. Cryopreserved PBMCs were CD4-enriched, then split into naive and memory cells. The sequence came from an adult with COVID-19. The source material was memory CD4+ T cells from PBMCs. This sequence joins TRBV28 and TRBJ2-7, with D hard to call. For the CDR3, the DNA is TGTGCCAGCAGTTTAGACAAAGCCTACGAGCAGTACTTC. Residues: CASSLDKAYEQYF. Supplemented by reference TRBV28 and TRBJ2-7, the full variable domain reads DVKVTQSSRYLVKRTGEKVFLECVQDMDHENMFWYRQDPGLGLRLIYFSYDVKMKEKGDIPEGYSVSREKKERFSLILESASTNQTSMYLCASSLDKAYEQYFGPGTRLTVT.